The 20 T cell receptor beta chains listed next were all sequenced from one sample in a study of blood T cell repertoires in COVID-19. Clones were sequenced by immunoSEQ multiplex PCR, and TCRdb holds only the in-frame ones, with some missing. The sample lists 95,000 or so clones, roughly 80% seen once, with 24% in the top ten. The sequenced material came from peripheral blood. The origin of the receptors is a human donor in a cohort sampled during active COVID-19.

The chain links TRBV5-1 to TRBJ1-4; 10 bases are a match to TRBD1. V lost 4 bases and J lost 8; bases outside the gene matches: 5. This CDR3 comprises 14 residues. CDR1 and CDR2 from the germline V gene are SGHRS and YFSETQ. The DNA of the CDR3 is TGCGCCAGCAGCATGACAGGGGGCCAGGAAAAACTGTTTTTT. It yields the protein CASSMTGGQEKLFF.

The V gene is TRBV11-2, the J gene TRBJ2-5; D is possibly TRBD2 (5 bases). V was trimmed by 4 bases and J by 3 bases, leaving 9 bases between them. In germline, CDR1 is SGHAT, CDR2 FQNNGV. CDR3 length: 13 amino acids. CDR3 residues: CASSSAGEETQYF. In DNA form, the CDR3 reads TGTGCCAGCAGCTCGGCCGGGGAAGAGACCCAGTACTTC.

This chain links TRBV19 with TRBJ1-5; 11 bases map to TRBD1. In germline, CDR1 is LNHDA, CDR2 SQIVND (reference sequence). This CDR3 region has 15 residues. V lost 8 bases and J lost 4; bases outside the gene matches: 7. The CDR3 reads CASRGGTGGNQPQHF. The CDR3 bases are TGTGCCAGTCGAGGGGGGACAGGGGGAAATCAGCCCCAGCATTTT.

The chain has TRBV5-8 and TRBJ1-6; TRBD1 aligns across 7 bases. V lost 4 bases and J lost 5; bases outside the gene matches: 9. CDR1 SGHTS and CDR2 YDEGEE come from the germline V gene. This CDR3 contains 16 residues. Here the CDR3 reads CASSPRQGTNNSPLHF. DNA for the CDR3: TGTGCCAGCAGCCCGAGACAGGGTACTAATAATTCACCCCTCCACTTT.

J is TRBJ2-7 and V is TRBV18, with TRBD2 identical over 10 bases. This CDR3 comprises 16 residues. The germline gives CDR1 KGHSH, CDR2 LQKENI. The J segment lost 5 bases and the V segment lost 3 bases, leaving 10 bases of the junction unmatched. The DNA for the CDR3 is TGTGCCAGCTCACCTAATCTAGCGGGGGTTCCCCACGAGCAGTACTTC. Protein product: CASSPNLAGVPHEQYF.

This chain links TRBV29-1 with TRBJ1-1; 7 positions match TRBD1. Germline values: CDR1 SQVTM, CDR2 ANQGSEA. This CDR3 has 12 residues. The ends lost 4 bases at V and 4 bases at J; junction bases unmatched: 3. CDR3 sequence: CSVGQGGTEAFF. In DNA, the CDR3 is TGCAGCGTTGGCCAGGGGGGCACTGAAGCTTTCTTT.

This chain links TRBV6-5 with TRBJ2-5; 9 nucleotides match TRBD2. CDR3 length: 14 residues. Trimming removed 6 bases from V and 1 base from J; junction bases left unmatched: 3. The germline V gene encodes CDR1 MNHEY and CDR2 SVGAGI. For the CDR3, the DNA is TGTGCCAGCAGCCTGACTAGCGGCCAAGAGACCCAGTACTTC. The encoded protein is CASSLTSGQETQYF.

This sequence joins TRBV11-2 and TRBJ2-7; D perhaps matches TRBD1 (5 bases). The germline V gene has CDR1 SGHAT and CDR2 FQNNGV. The CDR3 spans 14 residues. Trimming removed 0 bases at V and 3 bases at J, with 9 bases between. CDR3 nucleotide sequence: TGTGCCAGCAGCTTAGAAGGGGCCGGCTACGAGCAGTACTTC. Its protein product is CASSLEGAGYEQYF.

This clone has only a few counts. The CDR3 here is CASSFLGQGGNYGYTF. The CDR3, as DNA: TGTGCCAGCAGTTTCCTCGGACAGGGAGGGAACTATGGCTACACCTTC. This chain uses TRBV28 with TRBJ1-2; 8 nucleotides align to TRBD1. The CDR3 runs to 16 residues. The V gene's germline CDR1 is MDHEN and CDR2 SYDVKM. The V and J ends lost 3 bases and 2 bases, in that order; junction bases with no gene match: 8.

V usage is TRBV27 and J usage is TRBJ2-7, with 9 bases fitting TRBD1. The J segment lost 2 bases and the V segment lost 5 bases, leaving 7 bases of the junction unmatched. CDR1 and CDR2 (germline): MNHEY, SMNVEV (reference sequence). The CDR3 extends over 15 amino acids. The CDR3 nucleotides read TGTGCCAGCAGTCCGGACAGGGGAAGGGCCTACGAGCAGTACTTC. Translating it yields CASSPDRGRAYEQYF.

This rearrangement joins TRBV6-6 to TRBJ2-3, with D possibly matching TRBD2 (6 bases). Germline lookup yields CDR1 MNHNY and CDR2 SVGAGI (reference sequence). Trimming took off 8 bases at V and 0 bases at J, with 12 bases between the two ends. The CDR3 runs 14 residues. The CDR3 coding sequence is TGTGCCAGCCGACTAGGCCCTAGCACAGATACGCAGTATTTT. Amino acids: CASRLGPSTDTQYF.

The chain employs TRBV6-2 or TRBV6-3 and TRBJ2-1; 8 nucleotides align to TRBD2. CDR1 and CDR2 (germline): MNHEY, SVGEGT. Trimming cost V 7 bases and J 8 bases; bases outside gene matches: 13. The CDR3 runs 15 residues. The CDR3 protein is CASTPGGGIMDEQFF. The CDR3, as DNA: TGTGCCAGCACCCCGGGCGGGGGGATTATGGATGAGCAGTTCTTC.

The chain recombines TRBV19 with TRBJ1-4, with 10 bases lining up with TRBD1. This CDR3 spans 15 amino acids. Germline V gives CDR1 LNHDA, CDR2 SQIVND (reference sequence). The V gene end was trimmed by 5 bases and the J gene end by 8 bases; junction bases not matched to a gene: 8. This CDR3 reads CASSSPGQGLEKLFF. The CDR3 nucleotides are TGTGCCAGTAGTTCACCGGGACAGGGGTTGGAAAAACTGTTTTTT.

The chain joins TRBV5-4 to TRBJ1-1; D is uncertain. V was cut by 3 bases and J by 2 bases, with 8 bases left in between. The CDR3 sequence is 13 residues long. Germline CDR1 reads SGHNT; CDR2 reads YYREEE (reference sequence). CDR3 DNA sequence: TGTGCCAGCAGCTCGACTGACAACACTGAAGCTTTCTTT. It specifies CASSSTDNTEAFF.

This clone was detected only once. The chain couples TRBV4-3 to TRBJ1-5; D might be TRBD1 (5 bases). The V end was cut by 1 base, the J end by 3 bases, with 16 bases between. The CDR3 is 17 amino acids. Per the germline V gene, CDR1 is LGHNA and CDR2 is YSLEER. For the CDR3, the DNA is TGCGCCAGCAGCCAAGGTATTGGGCAGGGCCTCAATCAGCCCCAGCATTTT. It codes for CASSQGIGQGLNQPQHF.

This chain connects TRBV6-1 to TRBJ2-1; 12 bases are shared with TRBD2. The CDR3 extends over 15 amino acids. Germline CDR1 reads MNHNS; CDR2 reads SASEGT. The V and J ends lost 1 base and 6 bases, in that order; junction bases with no gene match: 1. CDR3 loop: CASSEGTSGTNEQFF. The CDR3 nucleotides are TGTGCCAGCAGTGAAGGGACTAGCGGGACCAATGAGCAGTTCTTC.

V gene TRBV5-5 combines with J gene TRBJ2-5, with 13 bases that match TRBD2. Germline V lookup: CDR1 SGHKS, CDR2 YYEKEE (reference sequence). V gave up 4 bases and J gave up 11 bases; unmatched junction bases: 14. The CDR3 spans 16 residues. The DNA of the CDR3 is TGTGCCAGCAGCAAAGGGACTAGCGGGGCCACGGAACGGCAGTACTTC. It encodes CASSKGTSGATERQYF.

This sequence joins TRBV7-9 and TRBJ2-1; TRBD1 aligns across 7 bases. V shed 5 bases and J 10 bases; nucleotides not matched to a gene: 2. CDR3 length equals 11 residues. Per germline, CDR1 SEHNR and CDR2 FQNEAQ (reference sequence). The chain's CDR3 is CASSEDREQFF. CDR3 coding DNA: TGTGCCAGCAGCGAGGACAGGGAGCAGTTCTTC.

This clone was found a few times. The chain recombines TRBV7-2 with TRBJ2-2; no clear D gene. V shed 3 bases and J shed 4 bases, with 6 bases lying between them. The CDR3 is made up of 13 amino acids. Germline V gives CDR1 SGHTA, CDR2 FQGNSA. Here the CDR3 reads CASSFSPTGELFF. Here the CDR3 DNA reads TGTGCCAGCAGCTTTTCTCCCACCGGGGAGCTGTTTTTT.

This sequence joins TRBV15 and TRBJ2-3; 8 bases are a match to TRBD1. Germline assignment: CDR1 LNHNV and CDR2 YYDKDF (reference sequence). The V segment lost 5 bases and the J segment 4 bases; nucleotides outside the gene matches: 11. This CDR3 has 16 residues. CDR3 sequence (DNA): TGTGCCACCAGCTACCCCCAGGGGGCGGGCGCAGATACGCAGTATTTT. Amino acid sequence: CATSYPQGAGADTQYF.